A selection of T cell receptor beta chains follows, all from one sample in a study of cytomegalovirus exposure and HLA in healthy donors. Libraries were prepared by immunoSEQ multiplex PCR; TCRdb keeps only in-frame clonotypes and omits some of them. The sample records tens of thousands of clones, approximately 67% being singletons. Sequenced input: PBMCs. Every receptor here comes from a man aged 35-49 years in good health and CMV-seropositive. Each CDR3 is given with its conserved first and last residue. Each record gives: D gene, J gene, clone size, V gene, CDR3 protein, CDR3 DNA. D genes are given only for firm matches. The size of a clone is reported for some rows only, either as once, few or many, or as a class for expanded clones.

D: TRBD1; J: TRBJ1-2; size: .; V: TRBV5-1; CDR3: CASSPGQGAEGYTF; DNA: TGCGCCAGCAGCCCGGGACAGGGGGCGGAAGGCTACACCTTC
D: .; J: TRBJ2-7; size: .; V: TRBV15; CDR3: CATSSGTPAYEQYF; DNA: TGTGCCACCAGCAGCGGGACTCCTGCCTACGAGCAGTACTTC
D: TRBD2; J: TRBJ2-7; size: .; V: TRBV28; CDR3: CASRGETSGTYEQYF; DNA: TGTGCCAGCAGGGGAGAGACTAGCGGAACCTACGAGCAGTACTTC
D: TRBD1; J: TRBJ2-7; size: .; V: TRBV30; CDR3: CAWDDRGGYEQYF; DNA: TGTGCCTGGGACGACAGGGGGGGCTACGAGCAGTACTTC
D: TRBD1; J: TRBJ1-2; size: .; V: TRBV19; CDR3: CASKDRDFSYGYTF; DNA: TGTGCCAGTAAGGACAGGGATTTTTCCTACGGCTACACCTTC
D: .; J: TRBJ2-7; size: .; V: TRBV9; CDR3: CASSVVAGVGGEQYF; DNA: TGTGCCAGCAGCGTCGTGGCGGGAGTAGGGGGCGAGCAGTACTTC
D: .; J: TRBJ1-5; size: .; V: TRBV7-2; CDR3: CASSTYRGPSNQPQHF; DNA: TGTGCCAGCAGCACTTACAGAGGGCCCAGCAATCAGCCCCAGCATTTT
D: TRBD2; J: TRBJ2-1; size: .; V: TRBV2; CDR3: CASNLRGSGEKQFF; DNA: TGTGCCAGCAACCTAAGGGGCAGCGGGGAAAAGCAGTTCTTC
D: TRBD1; J: TRBJ1-1; size: .; V: TRBV30; CDR3: CAWTSGQGLHTEAFF; DNA: TGTGCCTGGACTAGCGGACAGGGCTTACACACTGAAGCTTTCTTT
D: TRBD1; J: TRBJ1-1; size: few; V: TRBV23-1; CDR3: CASSRWTGVLMLNTEAFF; DNA: TGCGCCAGCAGTCGCTGGACAGGGGTTCTGATGTTGAACACTGAAGCTTTCTTT
D: TRBD2; J: TRBJ2-7; size: once; V: TRBV5-1; CDR3: CASSLGLESGAESYEQYF; DNA: TGCGCCAGCAGCTTGGGTCTCGAAAGCGGGGCGGAGTCCTACGAGCAGTACTTC
D: .; J: TRBJ1-2; size: few; V: TRBV5-6; CDR3: CASSPADRIGVHTF; DNA: TGTGCCAGCAGCCCGGCCGACAGGATCGGGGTACACACCTTC
D: .; J: TRBJ2-7; size: .; V: TRBV5-5; CDR3: CASSLVQTYEQYF; DNA: TGTGCCAGCAGCTTGGTCCAGACCTACGAGCAGTACTTC
D: .; J: TRBJ1-6; size: .; V: TRBV27; CDR3: CASTYSYNSPLHF; DNA: TGTGCCAGCACCTACTCCTATAATTCACCCCTCCACTTT
D: TRBD1; J: TRBJ2-2; size: .; V: TRBV6-1; CDR3: CASRDRGRDTGELFF; DNA: TGTGCCAGCAGGGACAGGGGAAGGGACACCGGGGAGCTGTTTTTT
D: .; J: TRBJ2-2; size: once; V: TRBV11-2; CDR3: CASSPRGELFF; DNA: TGTGCCAGCAGCCCCCGCGGGGAGCTGTTTTTT
D: TRBD2; J: TRBJ2-1; size: .; V: TRBV5-4; CDR3: CASNTGGTSDHSYNEQFF; DNA: TGTGCCAGCAACACAGGGGGGACTAGCGATCACTCCTACAATGAGCAGTTCTTC
D: .; J: TRBJ2-7; size: .; V: TRBV28; CDR3: CASSSRRGFYEQYF; DNA: TGTGCCAGCAGTTCTCGCAGGGGTTTCTACGAGCAGTACTTC
D: .; J: TRBJ1-2; size: .; V: TRBV30; CDR3: CAWSIDRSDRGYTF; DNA: TGTGCCTGGAGTATTGACAGGTCGGATCGGGGCTACACCTTC
D: .; J: TRBJ2-3; size: .; V: TRBV5-6; CDR3: CASSLVRTAGDTQYF; DNA: TGTGCCAGCAGCTTGGTTCGGACAGCCGGGGATACGCAGTATTTT
D: .; J: TRBJ2-2; size: .; V: TRBV5-1; CDR3: CASSLVTAGNTGELFF; DNA: TGCGCCAGCAGCTTGGTAACGGCGGGGAACACCGGGGAGCTGTTTTTT
D: .; J: TRBJ1-5; size: .; V: TRBV7-8; CDR3: CASSPPILTAISNQPQHF; DNA: TGTGCCAGCAGCCCTCCTATCTTGACAGCGATTAGCAATCAGCCCCAGCATTTT
D: .; J: TRBJ1-2; size: .; V: TRBV11-2; CDR3: CASSLHSGQGGYTF; DNA: TGTGCCAGCAGCTTACATTCTGGCCAGGGAGGCTACACCTTC
D: .; J: TRBJ1-5; size: .; V: TRBV4-1; CDR3: CASSQVDSNQPQHF; DNA: TGCGCCAGCAGCCAAGTGGACTCGAATCAGCCCCAGCATTTT
D: TRBD2; J: TRBJ2-4; size: .; V: TRBV7-3; CDR3: CASGTSGGPRVPRIAKNIQYF; DNA: TGTGCTAGCGGGACTAGCGGGGGGCCTAGGGTCCCCAGAATAGCCAAAAACATTCAGTACTTC
D: TRBD1; J: TRBJ1-1; size: .; V: TRBV29-1; CDR3: CSVVGTGVTEAFF; DNA: TGCAGCGTGGTCGGGACAGGGGTCACTGAAGCTTTCTTT
D: .; J: TRBJ2-2; size: .; V: TRBV19; CDR3: CASSFTTGELFF; DNA: TGTGCCAGTAGTTTCACAACCGGGGAGCTGTTTTTT
D: TRBD2; J: TRBJ2-5; size: few; V: TRBV6-1; CDR3: CASSARTSGKETQYF; DNA: TGTGCCAGCAGCGCCCGGACTAGCGGTAAAGAGACCCAGTACTTC
D: .; J: TRBJ1-2; size: .; V: TRBV19; CDR3: CASSSNPGGGTF; DNA: TGTGCCAGTAGTTCGAACCCCGGAGGAGGTACCTTC
D: TRBD1; J: TRBJ2-7; size: .; V: TRBV2; CDR3: CASGVGQGSYEQYF; DNA: TGTGCCAGCGGCGTCGGACAGGGCTCCTACGAGCAGTACTTC
D: TRBD1; J: TRBJ1-5; size: once; V: TRBV6-1; CDR3: CASSDPPGTGFGNQPQHF; DNA: TGTGCCAGCAGTGACCCCCCCGGGACAGGGTTCGGCAATCAGCCCCAGCATTTT
D: .; J: TRBJ1-2; size: .; V: TRBV7-9; CDR3: CASSLDSYSYTF; DNA: TGTGCCAGCAGCTTAGATTCTTATAGCTACACCTTC
D: .; J: TRBJ2-2; size: few; V: TRBV11-2; CDR3: CASSPGTQNTGELFF; DNA: TGTGCCAGCAGCCCTGGGACACAGAACACCGGGGAGCTGTTTTTT
D: .; J: TRBJ2-5; size: .; V: TRBV7-2; CDR3: CASSLVQGIVQETQYF; DNA: TGTGCCAGCAGCTTAGTACAGGGAATCGTCCAAGAGACCCAGTACTTC
D: .; J: TRBJ1-6; size: .; V: TRBV28; CDR3: CASSLSDRQLHF; DNA: TGTGCCAGCAGTTTAAGCGACAGACAACTCCACTTT
D: TRBD1; J: TRBJ2-1; size: .; V: TRBV25-1; CDR3: CASSPWGDRVYNEQFF; DNA: TGTGCCAGCAGTCCCTGGGGGGACAGGGTCTACAATGAGCAGTTCTTC
D: .; J: TRBJ1-4; size: .; V: TRBV7-8; CDR3: CASSLMGVAGAFGKLFF; DNA: TGTGCCAGCAGCTTAATGGGAGTCGCGGGGGCATTCGGGAAACTGTTTTTT